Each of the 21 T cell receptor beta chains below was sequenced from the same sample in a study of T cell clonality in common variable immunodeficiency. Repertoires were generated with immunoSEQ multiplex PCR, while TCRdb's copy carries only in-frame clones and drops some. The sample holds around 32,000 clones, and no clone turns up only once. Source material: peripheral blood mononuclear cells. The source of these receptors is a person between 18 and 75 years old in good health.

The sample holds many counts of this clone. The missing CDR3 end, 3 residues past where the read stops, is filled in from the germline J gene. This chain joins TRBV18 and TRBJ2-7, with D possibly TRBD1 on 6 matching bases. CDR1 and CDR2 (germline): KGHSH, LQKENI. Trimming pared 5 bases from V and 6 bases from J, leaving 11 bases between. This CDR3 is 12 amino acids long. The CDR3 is CASSDEGGEQYF. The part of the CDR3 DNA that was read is TGTGCCAGCTCAGACGAAGGGGGCGAG.

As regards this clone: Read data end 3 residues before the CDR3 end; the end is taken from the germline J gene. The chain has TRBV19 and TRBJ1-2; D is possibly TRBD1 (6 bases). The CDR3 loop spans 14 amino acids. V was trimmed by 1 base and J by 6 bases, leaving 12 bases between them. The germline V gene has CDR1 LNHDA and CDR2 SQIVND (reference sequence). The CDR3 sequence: CASSIGQGRDGYTF. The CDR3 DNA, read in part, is TGTGCCAGTAGTATAGGGCAGGGGCGCGATGGC.

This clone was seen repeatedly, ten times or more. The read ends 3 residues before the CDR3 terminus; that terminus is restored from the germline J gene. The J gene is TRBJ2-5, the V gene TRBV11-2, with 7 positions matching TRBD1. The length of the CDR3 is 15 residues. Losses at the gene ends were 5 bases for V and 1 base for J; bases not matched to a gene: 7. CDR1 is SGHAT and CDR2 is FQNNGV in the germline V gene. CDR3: CASSPKGQVQETQYF. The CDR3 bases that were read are TGTGCCAGCAGCCCCAAAGGACAGGTCCAAGAGACC.

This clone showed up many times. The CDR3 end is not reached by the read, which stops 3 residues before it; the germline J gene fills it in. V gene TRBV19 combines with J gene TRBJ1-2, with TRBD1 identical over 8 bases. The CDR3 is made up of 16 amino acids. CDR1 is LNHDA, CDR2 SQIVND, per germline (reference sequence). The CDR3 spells CASSASSGTGGQGYTF. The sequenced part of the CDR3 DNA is TGTGCCAGTAGTGCCTCGAGCGGGACAGGCGGGCAAGGC.

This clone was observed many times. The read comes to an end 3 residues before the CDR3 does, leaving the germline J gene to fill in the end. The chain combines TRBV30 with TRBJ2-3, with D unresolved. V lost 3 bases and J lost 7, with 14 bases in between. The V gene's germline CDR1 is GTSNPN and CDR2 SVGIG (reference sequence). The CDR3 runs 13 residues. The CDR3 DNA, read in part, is TGTGCCTGGAGGGCGGCGCCTCCGCATACG. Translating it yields CAWRAAPPHT. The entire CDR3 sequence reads CAWRAAPPHTQYF. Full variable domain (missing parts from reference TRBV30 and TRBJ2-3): SQTIHQWPATLVQPVGSPLSLECTVEGTSNPNLYWYRQAAGRGLQLLFYSVGIGQISSEVPQNLSASRPQDRQFILSSKKLLLSDSGFYLCAWRAAPPHTQYFGPGTRLTVL.

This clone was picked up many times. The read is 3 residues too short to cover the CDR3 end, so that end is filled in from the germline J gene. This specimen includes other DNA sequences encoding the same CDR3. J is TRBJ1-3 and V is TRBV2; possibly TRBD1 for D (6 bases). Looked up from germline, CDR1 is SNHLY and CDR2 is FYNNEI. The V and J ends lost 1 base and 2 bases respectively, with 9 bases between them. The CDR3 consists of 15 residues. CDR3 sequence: CASSEVRGTGNTIYF. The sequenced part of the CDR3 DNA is TGTGCCAGCAGTGAAGTCAGGGGAACTGGAAACACC. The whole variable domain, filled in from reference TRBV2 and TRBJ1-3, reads EPEVTQTPSHQVTQMGQEVILRCVPISNHLYFYWYRQILGQKVEFLVSFYNNEISEKSEIFDDQFSVERPDGSNFTLKIRSTKLEDSAMYFCASSEVRGTGNTIYFGEGSWLTVV.

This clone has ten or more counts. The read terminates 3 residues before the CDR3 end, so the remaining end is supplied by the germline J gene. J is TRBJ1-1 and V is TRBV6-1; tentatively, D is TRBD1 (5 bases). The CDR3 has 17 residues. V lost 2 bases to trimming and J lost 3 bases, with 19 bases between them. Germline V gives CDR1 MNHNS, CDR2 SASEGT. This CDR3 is CASSELGYGRGDTEAFF. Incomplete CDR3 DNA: TGTGCCAGCAGTGAATTGGGTTATGGTCGGGGGGACACTGAA.

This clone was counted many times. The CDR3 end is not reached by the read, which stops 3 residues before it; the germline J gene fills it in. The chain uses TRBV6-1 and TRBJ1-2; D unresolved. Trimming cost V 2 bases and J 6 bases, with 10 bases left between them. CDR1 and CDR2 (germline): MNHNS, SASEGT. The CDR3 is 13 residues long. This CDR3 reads CASSEQSRDGYTF. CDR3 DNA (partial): TGTGCCAGCAGTGAACAGTCTCGGGATGGC.

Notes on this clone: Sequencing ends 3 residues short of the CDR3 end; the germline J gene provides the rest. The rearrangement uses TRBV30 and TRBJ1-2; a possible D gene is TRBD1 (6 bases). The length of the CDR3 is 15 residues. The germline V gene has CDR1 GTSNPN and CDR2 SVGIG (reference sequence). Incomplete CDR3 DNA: TGTGCCTGGAGTGTACCAGTAGGGGGTCGGGGCATC. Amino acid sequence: CAWSVPVGGRGI. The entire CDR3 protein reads CAWSVPVGGRGIYTF.

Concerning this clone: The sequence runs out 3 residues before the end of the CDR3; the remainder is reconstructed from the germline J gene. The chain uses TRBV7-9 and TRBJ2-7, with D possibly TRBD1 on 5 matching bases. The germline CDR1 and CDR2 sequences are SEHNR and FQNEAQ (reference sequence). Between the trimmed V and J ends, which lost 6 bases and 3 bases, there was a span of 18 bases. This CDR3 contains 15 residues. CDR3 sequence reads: CASSRIGTGDYEQYF. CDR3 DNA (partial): TGTGCCAGCAGTCGGATCGGCACAGGAGACTACGAG.

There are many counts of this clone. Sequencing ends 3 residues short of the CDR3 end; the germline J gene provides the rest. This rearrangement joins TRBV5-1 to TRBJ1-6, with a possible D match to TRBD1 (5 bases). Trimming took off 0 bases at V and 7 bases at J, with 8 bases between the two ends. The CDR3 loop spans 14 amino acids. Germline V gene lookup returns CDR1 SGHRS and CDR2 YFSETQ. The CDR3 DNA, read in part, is TGCGCCAGCAGCTTGGCCAGGGCGAATTCACCC. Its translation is CASSLARANSP. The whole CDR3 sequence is CASSLARANSPLHF.

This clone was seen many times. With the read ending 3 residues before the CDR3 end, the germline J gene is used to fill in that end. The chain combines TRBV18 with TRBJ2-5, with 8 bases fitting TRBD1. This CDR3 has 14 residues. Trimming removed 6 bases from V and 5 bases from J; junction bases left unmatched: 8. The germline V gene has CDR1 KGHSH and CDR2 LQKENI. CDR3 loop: CASSPRGPSETQYF. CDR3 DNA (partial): TGTGCCAGCTCTCCCAGGGGGCCTAGTGAGACC.

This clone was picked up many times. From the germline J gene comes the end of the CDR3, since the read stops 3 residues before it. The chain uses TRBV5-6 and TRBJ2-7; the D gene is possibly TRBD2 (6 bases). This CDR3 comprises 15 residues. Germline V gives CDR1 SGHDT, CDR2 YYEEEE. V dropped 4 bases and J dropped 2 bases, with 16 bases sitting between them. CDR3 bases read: TGTGCCAGCAGCCCAGGACTATCCCAAACCTACGAG. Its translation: CASSPGLSQTYE. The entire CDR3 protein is CASSPGLSQTYEQYF.

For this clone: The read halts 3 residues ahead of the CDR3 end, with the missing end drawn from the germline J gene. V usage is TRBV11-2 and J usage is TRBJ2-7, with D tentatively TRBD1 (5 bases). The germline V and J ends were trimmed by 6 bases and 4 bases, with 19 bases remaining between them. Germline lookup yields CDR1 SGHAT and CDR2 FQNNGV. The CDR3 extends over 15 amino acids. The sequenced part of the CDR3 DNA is TGTGCCAGCAGTCCAGGGATCTTTCCCCGGTACGAG. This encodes CASSPGIFPRYE. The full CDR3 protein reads CASSPGIFPRYEQYF.

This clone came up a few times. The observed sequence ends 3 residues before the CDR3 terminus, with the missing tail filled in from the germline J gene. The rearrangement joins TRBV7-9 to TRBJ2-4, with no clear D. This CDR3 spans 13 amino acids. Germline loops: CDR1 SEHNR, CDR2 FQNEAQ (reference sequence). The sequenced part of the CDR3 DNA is TGTGCCAGCAGCGCCCAGACTGTAGAAGGT. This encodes CASSAQTVEG. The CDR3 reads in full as CASSAQTVEGQYF.

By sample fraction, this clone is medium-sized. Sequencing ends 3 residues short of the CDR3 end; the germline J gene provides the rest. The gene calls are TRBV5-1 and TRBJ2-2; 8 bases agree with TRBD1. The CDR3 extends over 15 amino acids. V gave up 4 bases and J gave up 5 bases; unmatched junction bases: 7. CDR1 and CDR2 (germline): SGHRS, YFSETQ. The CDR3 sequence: CASSRQGMGTGELFF. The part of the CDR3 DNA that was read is TGCGCCAGCAGCCGACAGGGGATGGGGACCGGGGAG.

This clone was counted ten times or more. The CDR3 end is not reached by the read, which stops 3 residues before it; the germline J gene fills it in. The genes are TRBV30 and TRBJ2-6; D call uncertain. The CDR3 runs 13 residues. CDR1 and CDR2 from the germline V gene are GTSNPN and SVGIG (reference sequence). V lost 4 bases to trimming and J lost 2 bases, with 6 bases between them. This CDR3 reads CAWKVTGANVLTF. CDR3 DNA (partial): TGTGCCTGGAAGGTCACTGGGGCCAACGTC.

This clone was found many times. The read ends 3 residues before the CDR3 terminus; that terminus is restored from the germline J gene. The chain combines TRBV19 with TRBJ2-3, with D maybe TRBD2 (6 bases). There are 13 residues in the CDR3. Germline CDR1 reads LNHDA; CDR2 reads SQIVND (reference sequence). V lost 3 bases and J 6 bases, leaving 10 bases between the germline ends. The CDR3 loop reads CASSIGLADTQYF. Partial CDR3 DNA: TGTGCCAGTAGTATCGGGCTAGCGGATACG.

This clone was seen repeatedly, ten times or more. CDR3 bases read: TGTGCCAGCAGGGGGAAGGACAGGGGGCCAGAGACC. Translation gives CASRGKDRGPET. The full CDR3 protein is CASRGKDRGPETQYF. The chain couples TRBV13 to TRBJ2-5, with 11 bases matching TRBD1. Read coverage stops 3 residues before the CDR3 terminus; the germline J gene supplies the remainder. This CDR3 is 15 amino acids long. J was trimmed by 4 bases and V by 6 bases; bases with no gene match: 7. CDR1 PRHDT and CDR2 FYEKMQ come from the germline V gene (reference sequence). Complete variable domain (other parts from reference TRBV13 and TRBJ2-5): AAGVIQSPRHLIKEKRETATLKCYPIPRHDTVYWYQQGPGQDPQFLISFYEKMQSDKGSIPDRFSAQQFSDYHSELNMSSLELGDSALYFCASRGKDRGPETQYFGPGTRLLVL.

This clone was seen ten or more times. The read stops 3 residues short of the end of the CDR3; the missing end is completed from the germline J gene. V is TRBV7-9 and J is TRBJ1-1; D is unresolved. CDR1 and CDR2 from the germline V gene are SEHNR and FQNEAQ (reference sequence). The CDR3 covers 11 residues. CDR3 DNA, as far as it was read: TGTGCCAGCAGCGCGGTTCTCGAA. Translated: CASSAVLE. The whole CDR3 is CASSAVLEAFF.

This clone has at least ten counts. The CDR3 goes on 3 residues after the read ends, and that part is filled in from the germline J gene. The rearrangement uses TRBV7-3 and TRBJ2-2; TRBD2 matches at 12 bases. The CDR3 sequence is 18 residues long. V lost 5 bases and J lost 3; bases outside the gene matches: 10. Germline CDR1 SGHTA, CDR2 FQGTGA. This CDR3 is CASSPGLAGPSYTGELFF. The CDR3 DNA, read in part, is TGTGCCAGCAGCCCTGGACTAGCGGGACCCAGCTACACCGGGGAG.